The 27 T cell receptor beta chains in this list originate from one sample, sequenced in a study of OX40 agonist ivuxolimab in advanced cancers. The protocol was immunoSEQ multiplex PCR, while the TCRdb copy is restricted to in-frame clones and leaves out a portion. There are 70,000 to 95,000 clones in the sample; less than 90% occur only once, and about an eighth lies in the top ten. Sample: CD4+ or CD8+ T cells sorted from blood, taken in a trial of the OX40 agonist ivuxolimab. The receptors were gathered from an adult with an advanced solid tumor such as melanoma, head and neck, liver or kidney cancer.

The chain uses TRBV27 and TRBJ2-5; 11 bases are a match to TRBD1. The closer fit of TRBJ2-7 to the DNA end suggests the J call may be wrong. The CDR3 runs 15 residues. In germline, CDR1 is MNHEY, CDR2 SMNVEV (reference sequence). CDR3 sequence (DNA): TGTGCCAGCAGGCGGACAGGGGGCGCATCCTACGAGCAGTACTTC. This gives the protein CASRRTGGASYEQYF.

This chain connects TRBV21-1 to TRBJ2-4. TRBV21-1 constitutes a pseudogene. The CDR3 extends over 13 amino acids. Here the CDR3 reads CALKTRTKNIQYF. The CDR3 region has the DNA TGTGCCCTAAAAACCCGGACCAAAAACATTCAGTACTTC.

The V and J genes are TRBV5-5 and TRBJ1-5; 7 bases line up with TRBD1. This CDR3 region has 16 residues. The germline gives CDR1 SGHKS, CDR2 YYEKEE (reference sequence). V dropped 4 bases and J dropped 1; count of bases not matched to a gene: 8. Written as DNA, the CDR3 is TGTGCCAGCAGCCACGGACAGGATGGGAGCAATCAGCCCCAGCATTTT. As protein: CASSHGQDGSNQPQHF.

The V call is TRBV28, the J call TRBJ1-5; perhaps TRBD1 as D (5 bases). Germline V gene data show CDR1 as MDHEN and CDR2 as SYDVKM. This CDR3 has 15 residues. Trimming cost V 8 bases and J 5 bases, with 19 bases left between them. CDR3 coding DNA: TGTGCCAGCGGAGATTCCCCTGGGGGGTATCAGCCCCAGCATTTT. Translated, it gives CASGDSPGGYQPQHF.

This sequence joins TRBV7-8 and TRBJ1-3, with D unresolved. CDR1 SGHVS and CDR2 FQNEAQ come from the germline V gene. This CDR3 spans 16 amino acids. V was cut by 2 bases and J by 4 bases, with 15 bases left in between. The DNA for the CDR3 is TGTGCCAGCAGCTTAAGTGCCGGACTACGGGGAAACACCATATATTTT. Residues: CASSLSAGLRGNTIYF.

Here the CDR3 reads CASGDSGANVLTF. CDR3 DNA: TGTGCCAGTGGGGACTCTGGGGCCAACGTCCTGACTTTC. V and J are TRBV6-1 and TRBJ2-6; D is uncertain. The CDR3 is 13 residues long. Trimming pared 9 bases from V and 0 bases from J, leaving 6 bases between. Germline V gene data show CDR1 as MNHNS and CDR2 as SASEGT.

This chain links TRBV19 with TRBJ1-1; the D is unclear. V lost 7 bases, J lost 7 bases, and 10 bases lay in between. CDR3 length: 11 residues. CDR1 LNHDA and CDR2 SQIVND come from the germline V gene (reference sequence). The CDR3 DNA follows: TGTGCCAGTACCCAGATCCATGAAGCTTTCTTT. Encoded protein: CASTQIHEAFF. The full variable domain, completed using reference TRBV19 and TRBJ1-1, is DGGITQSPKYLFRKEGQNVTLSCEQNLNHDAMYWYRQDPGQGLRLIYYSQIVNDFQKGDIAEGYSVSREKKESFPLTVTSAQKNPTAFYLCASTQIHEAFFGQGTRLTVV.

The chain carries TRBV5-6 and TRBJ2-1; D is ambiguous. This CDR3 has 11 residues. V dropped 5 bases and J dropped 8 bases, with 8 bases sitting between them. CDR1 is SGHDT, CDR2 YYEEEE, per germline. CDR3 DNA: TGTGCCAGCAGATTATTGGATGAGCAGTTCTTC. Its translation: CASRLLDEQFF.

J is TRBJ1-4 and V is TRBV29-1, with 7 bases identical to TRBD1. The CDR3 sequence is 12 residues long. The germline CDR1 and CDR2 sequences are SQVTM and ANQGSEA. The V gene end was trimmed by 8 bases and the J gene end by 3 bases; junction bases not matched to a gene: 3. The DNA of the CDR3 is TGCAGCACCGGGACAGCTAATGAAAAACTGTTTTTT. Its translation: CSTGTANEKLFF.

The chain combines TRBV6-5 with TRBJ1-1; D not certain. The length of the CDR3 is 14 residues. The germline V gene encodes CDR1 MNHEY and CDR2 SVGAGI. Trimming left V 3 bases short and J 5 bases short, with 13 bases between. The CDR3 bases are TGTGCCAGCAGTTATCGACCGGTTGGGACTGAAGCTTTCTTT. Translation gives CASSYRPVGTEAFF.

This chain joins TRBV11-2 and TRBJ2-1; maybe TRBD2 (5 bases). CDR1 SGHAT and CDR2 FQNNGV come from the germline V gene. Trimming stripped 3 bases from V and 5 bases from J, with 11 bases between. The CDR3 extends over 14 amino acids. CDR3 sequence (DNA): TGTGCCAGCAGCTTTGGGATCGGGGACAATGAGCAGTTCTTC. Translating gives CASSFGIGDNEQFF.

This chain links TRBV2 with TRBJ2-5; no definite D call. Looked up from germline, CDR1 is SNHLY and CDR2 is FYNNEI. The germline V and J ends were trimmed by 5 bases and 4 bases, with 11 bases remaining between them. This CDR3 comprises 13 residues. The CDR3 DNA reads as TGTGCCAGCAGTAACGGGTCATTAGAGACCCAGTACTTC. The encoded protein is CASSNGSLETQYF.

The chain carries TRBV16 and TRBJ1-5; weak D call: TRBD1 (5 bases). Germline V gene lookup returns CDR1 KGHSY and CDR2 FQNENV. V was shortened by 2 bases and J by 6 bases, with 11 bases between the two germline ends. CDR3 length equals 14 residues. The CDR3 region is CASSQGPDSQPQHF. The CDR3 DNA reads TGTGCCAGCAGCCAAGGCCCCGACAGTCAGCCCCAGCATTTT.

This rearrangement joins TRBV5-6 to TRBJ2-7; no firm D call. The V gene's germline CDR1 is SGHDT and CDR2 YYEEEE. This CDR3 is built from 13 residues. Trimming took 0 bases from V and 6 from J, leaving 10 bases between them. Here the CDR3 DNA reads TGTGCCAGCAGCTTGGGCATTCCCCCCGAGCAGTACTTC. It codes for CASSLGIPPEQYF.

V is TRBV2 and J is TRBJ2-5, with D maybe TRBD1 (6 bases). The DNA end is more similar to TRBJ2-7, so the J call may be wrong. The germline CDR1 and CDR2 sequences are SNHLY and FYNNEI. The CDR3 runs to 14 residues. The CDR3 here is CASKRGSGSYEQYF. Written as DNA, the CDR3 is TGTGCCAGCAAAAGGGGGAGCGGATCCTACGAGCAGTACTTC.

The rearrangement uses TRBV5-1 and TRBJ2-7; D is unclear. CDR3 length equals 13 residues. V was pared by 4 bases and J by 2 bases, with 10 bases between. The V gene's germline CDR1 is SGHRS and CDR2 YFSETQ. CDR3 amino acids: CASSQSTAYEQYF. The CDR3 region has the DNA TGCGCCAGCAGCCAGTCTACCGCCTACGAGCAGTACTTC.

V is TRBV7-9 and J is TRBJ2-3; tentatively, D is TRBD2 (6 bases). The CDR3 has 14 amino acids. Between the trimmed V and J ends, which lost 7 bases and 2 bases, there was a span of 13 bases. In germline, CDR1 is SEHNR, CDR2 FQNEAQ (reference sequence). Here the CDR3 reads CASKSGGNTDTQYF. The CDR3 nucleotides read TGTGCCAGCAAGTCTGGCGGGAACACAGATACGCAGTATTTT. Combining the CDR3 with reference TRBV7-9 and TRBJ2-3 gives the whole variable domain DTGVSQNPRHKITKRGQNVTFRCDPISEHNRLYWYRQTLGQGPEFLTYFQNEAQLEKSRLLSDRFSAERPKGSFSTLEIQRTEQGDSAMYLCASKSGGNTDTQYFGPGTRLTVL.

The rearrangement links TRBV11-2 to TRBJ1-2, with TRBD1 matching 9 bases. V shed 3 bases and J 5 bases; nucleotides not matched to a gene: 1. Germline-derived CDR1 and CDR2 are SGHAT and FQNNGV. The CDR3 contains 13 residues. CDR3 loop: CASSLGQGYGYTF. CDR3 DNA: TGTGCCAGCAGCTTGGGACAGGGTTATGGCTACACCTTC.

This clone was found once. The rearrangement links TRBV4-1 to TRBJ1-6, with 11 positions matching TRBD1. Germline V lookup: CDR1 MGHRA, CDR2 YSYEKL. The CDR3 has 16 amino acids. The junction had 8 bases not matched to a gene; V was cut back by 4 bases and J by 9 bases. CDR3 region: CASSPIQDRGRSPLHF. The CDR3 DNA reads as TGCGCCAGCAGCCCGATTCAGGACAGGGGGCGTTCACCCCTCCACTTT.

V is TRBV4-1 and J is TRBJ1-1; tentatively, D is TRBD1 (6 bases). The CDR3 totals 14 residues. With 4 bases removed from V and 2 bases from J, the gap between germline ends came to 11 bases. CDR1 MGHRA and CDR2 YSYEKL come from the germline V gene. In DNA form, the CDR3 reads TGCGCCAGCAGCCGCCGACAGGATAACACTGAAGCTTTCTTT. Translated, it gives CASSRRQDNTEAFF.

V usage is TRBV9 and J usage is TRBJ1-6; perhaps TRBD1 as D (6 bases). There are 15 residues in the CDR3. Germline assignment: CDR1 SGDLS and CDR2 YYNGEE. V was clipped by 4 bases and J by 6 bases, with 14 bases between them. The CDR3 loop is CASSPTGWSNSPLHF. CDR3 nucleotide sequence: TGTGCCAGCAGCCCCACAGGGTGGAGTAATTCACCCCTCCACTTT.

This chain links TRBV7-2 with TRBJ2-1; 7 nucleotides line up with TRBD2. In germline, CDR1 is SGHTA, CDR2 FQGNSA. J was trimmed by 3 bases and V by 2 bases; bases with no gene match: 10. The CDR3 contains 17 residues. The CDR3 sequence: CASSLNPGLADYNEQFF. The CDR3 bases are TGTGCCAGCAGCTTAAATCCGGGGCTAGCGGACTACAATGAGCAGTTCTTC.

The chain is built from TRBV6-5 and TRBJ2-6; the D gene could be TRBD1 or TRBD2 (6 bases each). The CDR3 covers 15 residues. CDR1 is MNHEY, CDR2 SVGAGI, per germline. V was shortened by 2 bases and J by 2 bases, with 7 bases between the two germline ends. DNA of the CDR3: TGTGCCAGCAGTTACAGGGGGGCTGGGGCCAACGTCCTGACTTTC. Its translation is CASSYRGAGANVLTF.

The chain recombines TRBV5-1 with TRBJ2-6, with D unresolved. Per the germline V gene, CDR1 is SGHRS and CDR2 is YFSETQ. This CDR3 has 15 residues. Trimming cost V 5 bases and J 2 bases, with 11 bases left between them. The chain's CDR3 is CASRATVTGANVLTF. The DNA for the CDR3 is TGCGCCAGCAGGGCAACAGTAACTGGGGCCAACGTCCTGACTTTC. Together with reference TRBV5-1 and TRBJ2-6, the CDR3 gives the full variable domain: KAGVTQTPRYLIKTRGQQVTLSCSPISGHRSVSWYQQTPGQGLQFLFEYFSETQRNKGNFPGRFSGRQFSNSRSEMNVSTLELGDSALYLCASRATVTGANVLTFGAGSRLTVL.

The gene calls are TRBV5-6 and TRBJ1-1; D uncertain. This CDR3 is built from 13 residues. The ends were cut back, 2 bases at V and 4 bases at J, with 9 bases in the middle. Germline V gene data show CDR1 as SGHDT and CDR2 as YYEEEE. The CDR3 bases are TGTGCCAGCAGCTTCCGAGACGGCACTGAAGCTTTCTTT. This sequence encodes CASSFRDGTEAFF.

J is TRBJ2-7 and V is TRBV10-3; 7 bases agree with TRBD1. This CDR3 is 15 amino acids long. CDR1 is ENHRY, CDR2 SYGVKD, per germline. V was pared by 6 bases and J by 0 bases, with 8 bases of the junction left unmatched. The CDR3 nucleotides are TGTGCCATCAGCCCCGGACAGGTCTTCTCCTACGAGCAGTACTTC. Its translation: CAISPGQVFSYEQYF.

The chain couples TRBV6-1 to TRBJ2-5; TRBD2 agrees at 8 bases. V trimming: 6 bases; J trimming: 5 bases; junction bases outside the gene matches: 11. The CDR3 consists of 15 residues. The germline CDR1 and CDR2 sequences are MNHNS and SASEGT. CDR3 nucleotide sequence: TGTGCCAGCAGCTTCACCCCGGGACTAGGGGAGACCCAGTACTTC. Its protein is CASSFTPGLGETQYF.